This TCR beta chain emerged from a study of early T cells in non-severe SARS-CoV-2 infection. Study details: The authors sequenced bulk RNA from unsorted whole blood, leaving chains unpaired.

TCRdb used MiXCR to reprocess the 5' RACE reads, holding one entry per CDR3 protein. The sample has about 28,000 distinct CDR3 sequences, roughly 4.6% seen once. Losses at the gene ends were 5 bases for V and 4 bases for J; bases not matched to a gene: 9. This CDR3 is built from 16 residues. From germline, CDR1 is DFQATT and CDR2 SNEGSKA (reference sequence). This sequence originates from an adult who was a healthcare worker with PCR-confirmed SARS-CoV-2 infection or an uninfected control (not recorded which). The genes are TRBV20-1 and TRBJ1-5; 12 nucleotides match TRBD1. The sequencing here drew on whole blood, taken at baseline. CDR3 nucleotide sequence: TGCAGTGCTCCCCTTGGGGACAGGGGGCGAAATCAGCCCCAGCATTTT. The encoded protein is CSAPLGDRGRNQPQHF.